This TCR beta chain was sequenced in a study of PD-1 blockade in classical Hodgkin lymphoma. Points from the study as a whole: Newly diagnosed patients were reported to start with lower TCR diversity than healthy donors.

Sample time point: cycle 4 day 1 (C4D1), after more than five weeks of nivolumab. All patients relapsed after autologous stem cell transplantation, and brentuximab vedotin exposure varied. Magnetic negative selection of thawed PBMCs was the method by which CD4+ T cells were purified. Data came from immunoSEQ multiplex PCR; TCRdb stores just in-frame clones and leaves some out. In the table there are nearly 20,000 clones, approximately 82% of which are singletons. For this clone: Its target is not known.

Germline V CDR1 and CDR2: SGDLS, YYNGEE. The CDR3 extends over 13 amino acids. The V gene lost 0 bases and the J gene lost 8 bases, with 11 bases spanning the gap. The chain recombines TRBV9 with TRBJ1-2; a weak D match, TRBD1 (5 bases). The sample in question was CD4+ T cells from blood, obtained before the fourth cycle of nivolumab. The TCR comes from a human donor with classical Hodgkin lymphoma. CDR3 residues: CASSVGDQQGYTF. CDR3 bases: TGTGCCAGCAGCGTAGGGGACCAACAAGGCTACACCTTC.